Below are 19 T cell receptor beta chains sequenced from a single sample in a study of PD-L1 blockade in urothelial cancer listed by TCRdb under 2017. Library preparation was by the immunoSEQ multiplex PCR assay. Not all clones reach the TCRdb copy of this immuneACCESS table, which keeps in-frame sequences only. Checked studies attribute under half of the gap to unresolved V genes and leave the rest unexplained. The sample has about 43,000 clones on record, 88% of them singletons. The leading ten clones occupy 11% to 15% of the sample. The specimen comprised PBMCs, sampled around atezolizumab (anti-PD-L1) treatment. Every receptor here comes from a woman aged 55-70 years with urothelial cancer.

The chain carries TRBV5-1 and TRBJ2-1, with D hard to call. Germline CDR1 SGHRS, CDR2 YFSETQ. This CDR3 has 15 amino acids. Trimming stripped 7 bases from V and 0 bases from J, with 14 bases between. CDR3 loop: CASFPGQSSYNEQFF. In DNA form, the CDR3 reads TGCGCCAGCTTCCCGGGTCAGAGCTCCTACAATGAGCAGTTCTTC.

The chain has TRBV7-2 and TRBJ2-7; TRBD2 is a possible D gene (6 bases). V shed 1 base and J shed 2 bases, with 9 bases lying between them. This CDR3 comprises 14 residues. The germline CDR1 and CDR2 sequences are SGHTA and FQGNSA. The CDR3 reads CASSLGLAPYEQYF. CDR3 nucleotides: TGTGCCAGCAGCTTAGGGCTAGCGCCCTACGAGCAGTACTTC.

A note on this clone: Its ends do not fully match the called genes, so a read error is possible. This chain links TRBV28 with TRBJ1-5; no reliable D call. This CDR3 contains 13 residues. Looked up from germline, CDR1 is MDHEN and CDR2 is SYDVKM. CDR3 amino acids: CASRFTSYQPQHF. In nucleotides, the CDR3 is TGTGCCAGCAGATTCACTAGCTATCAGCCCCAGCATTTT.

The chain is built from TRBV23-1 and TRBJ2-7; D perhaps matches TRBD1 (5 bases). TRBV23-1 is labeled an ORF, and its function is uncertain. The CDR3 sequence is 16 residues long. V was shortened by 6 bases and J by 1 base, with 19 bases between the two germline ends. CDR3 amino acids: CASRPQKKTASYEQYF. For the CDR3, the DNA is TGCGCCAGCAGACCACAAAAGAAGACAGCTTCCTACGAGCAGTACTTC.

The gene calls are TRBV19 and TRBJ1-2, with D possibly being TRBD1 (6 bases). CDR1 is LNHDA and CDR2 is SQIVND in the germline V gene (reference sequence). Deletions cut 5 bases from V and 8 bases from J, with 18 bases between. The CDR3 spans 14 residues. The chain's CDR3 is CASSASQGPSGYTF. In nucleotides, the CDR3 is TGTGCCAGTAGTGCATCACAGGGTCCGAGCGGCTACACCTTC.

This sequence joins TRBV27 and TRBJ2-7; 9 nucleotides align to TRBD2. This CDR3 is 15 amino acids long. J lost 2 bases, V lost 0 bases, and 2 bases had no gene match. Germline V CDR1 and CDR2: MNHEY, SMNVEV (reference sequence). The DNA of the CDR3 is TGTGCCAGCAGTTTATCGGCGGGAGGGACCTACGAGCAGTACTTC. It codes for CASSLSAGGTYEQYF.

The chain has TRBV5-1 and TRBJ2-1, with 7 bases lining up with TRBD2. CDR3 size: 15 residues. CDR1 is SGHRS and CDR2 is YFSETQ in the germline V gene. V lost 0 bases to trimming and J lost 0 bases; unmatched junction nucleotides: 0. In nucleotides, the CDR3 is TGCGCCAGCAGCTTGGGGACTAGCTCCTACAATGAGCAGTTCTTC. It codes for CASSLGTSSYNEQFF.

This clone was observed a few times. This chain uses TRBV29-1 with TRBJ2-1, with a weak D call TRBD1 (5 bases). V was trimmed by 1 base and J by 8 bases, leaving 9 bases between them. Germline CDR1 SQVTM, CDR2 ANQGSEA. CDR3 length: 12 amino acids. CDR3 amino acids: CSVEGTTDEQFF. CDR3 nucleotides: TGCAGCGTTGAAGGGACAACAGATGAGCAGTTCTTC.

The J gene is TRBJ1-1, the V gene TRBV4-1; D perhaps matches TRBD1 (5 bases). This CDR3 region has 16 residues. The V end lost 0 bases, the J end lost 1 base, and 12 bases lay between the germline ends. Per the germline V gene, CDR1 is MGHRA and CDR2 is YSYEKL. The CDR3: CASSQDPGRANTEAFF. CDR3 bases: TGCGCCAGCAGCCAAGATCCCGGCAGGGCGAACACTGAAGCTTTCTTT.

The CDR3 here is CAISEITGLFSYEQYF. The DNA of the CDR3 is TGTGCCATCAGTGAAATCACAGGGCTTTTCTCCTACGAGCAGTACTTC. The chain employs TRBV10-3 and TRBJ2-7; D is perhaps TRBD1 (6 bases). This CDR3 is built from 16 residues. V lost 3 bases to trimming and J lost 0 bases, with 15 bases between them. Germline assignment: CDR1 ENHRY and CDR2 SYGVKD.

CDR3 nucleotides: TGTGCCATCAGTGAAGGACTAGCGGGGACTAGCACAGATACGCAGTATTTT. It translates to CAISEGLAGTSTDTQYF. The V and J genes are TRBV10-3 and TRBJ2-3; TRBD2 aligns across 12 bases. In germline, CDR1 is ENHRY, CDR2 SYGVKD. This CDR3 comprises 17 residues. Trimming took 3 bases from V and 0 from J; bases not matched to a gene: 4.

The V call is TRBV7-9, the J call TRBJ1-2; TRBD1 aligns across 9 bases. Germline CDR1 reads SEHNR; CDR2 reads FQNEAQ (reference sequence). The V segment lost 6 bases and the J segment 5 bases; nucleotides outside the gene matches: 10. The CDR3 sequence is 15 residues long. CDR3 amino acids: CASSFDTGGWYGYTF. The CDR3 DNA reads as TGTGCCAGCAGTTTCGACACAGGGGGCTGGTATGGCTACACCTTC.

The CDR3 here is CASSFRGLAGGRGAYNEQFF. The CDR3 DNA is TGCGCCAGCAGCTTCCGCGGACTAGCGGGAGGTAGGGGCGCCTACAATGAGCAGTTCTTC. The rearrangement joins TRBV5-1 to TRBJ2-1; 14 nucleotides match TRBD2. From germline, CDR1 is SGHRS and CDR2 YFSETQ. V dropped 2 bases and J dropped 2; count of bases not matched to a gene: 12. The CDR3 totals 20 residues.

The V call is TRBV7-2, the J call TRBJ1-1; 8 bases match TRBD1. The junction had 10 bases not matched to a gene; V was cut back by 0 bases and J by 4 bases. Germline values: CDR1 SGHTA, CDR2 FQGNSA. The CDR3 contains 17 residues. CDR3 loop: CASSLATLARGRTEAFF. The DNA of the CDR3 is TGTGCCAGCAGCTTAGCAACCCTGGCCAGGGGGCGCACTGAAGCTTTCTTT. The complete variable domain, with remaining parts taken from reference TRBV7-2 and TRBJ1-1, reads GAGVSQSPSNKVTEKGKDVELRCDPISGHTALYWYRQSLGQGLEFLIYFQGNSAPDKSGLPSDRFSAERTGGSVSTLTIQRTQQEDSAVYLCASSLATLARGRTEAFFGQGTRLTVV.

This clone was recorded only once. The rearrangement joins TRBV7-8 to TRBJ2-5; 10 bases line up with TRBD2. The length of the CDR3 is 17 residues. V was pared by 0 bases and J by 3 bases, with 7 bases of the junction left unmatched. Germline V gene sequence: CDR1 SGHVS, CDR2 FQNEAQ. CDR3 in DNA: TGTGCCAGCAGCTTAGCTCGACTAGCGGGTCGTGAAGAGACCCAGTACTTC. Residues: CASSLARLAGREETQYF.

This chain uses TRBV19 with TRBJ2-1; 11 bases are shared with TRBD2. Germline V gives CDR1 LNHDA, CDR2 SQIVND (reference sequence). V trimming: 4 bases; J trimming: 6 bases; junction bases outside the gene matches: 2. The CDR3 covers 14 residues. For the CDR3, the DNA is TGTGCCAGTAGTACTAGCGGGGGGATCAATGAGCAGTTCTTC. Translated, it gives CASSTSGGINEQFF.

This clone was recorded once. The rearrangement uses TRBV9 and TRBJ1-3; the D is unclear. This CDR3 region has 14 residues. The germline gives CDR1 SGDLS, CDR2 YYNGEE. V was shortened by 0 bases and J by 0 bases, with 4 bases between the two germline ends. DNA of the CDR3: TGTGCCAGCAGCGTAGAGAGCTCTGGAAACACCATATATTTT. Its translation: CASSVESSGNTIYF.

Written as DNA, the CDR3 is TGCGCCAGCAGCTCGGAAGGACAGTTCTCCGAGCAGTACTTC. This sequence encodes CASSSEGQFSEQYF. This sequence joins TRBV5-1 and TRBJ2-7; TRBD1 is a possible D gene (6 bases). Trimming left V 3 bases short and J 6 bases short, with 16 bases between. Germline CDR1 SGHRS, CDR2 YFSETQ. This CDR3 is built from 14 residues. The variable domain in full, with the rest retrieved from reference TRBV5-1 and TRBJ2-7, is KAGVTQTPRYLIKTRGQQVTLSCSPISGHRSVSWYQQTPGQGLQFLFEYFSETQRNKGNFPGRFSGRQFSNSRSEMNVSTLELGDSALYLCASSSEGQFSEQYFGPGTRLTVT.

CDR3: CASITAGRNTGELFF. CDR3 DNA: TGTGCCAGCATCACCGCGGGGCGGAACACCGGGGAGCTGTTTTTT. The rearrangement links TRBV7-9 to TRBJ2-2; possible D gene TRBD2, 6 bases. Germline values: CDR1 SEHNR, CDR2 FQNEAQ (reference sequence). V gave up 7 bases and J gave up 1 base, with 13 bases separating them. CDR3 size: 15 residues.